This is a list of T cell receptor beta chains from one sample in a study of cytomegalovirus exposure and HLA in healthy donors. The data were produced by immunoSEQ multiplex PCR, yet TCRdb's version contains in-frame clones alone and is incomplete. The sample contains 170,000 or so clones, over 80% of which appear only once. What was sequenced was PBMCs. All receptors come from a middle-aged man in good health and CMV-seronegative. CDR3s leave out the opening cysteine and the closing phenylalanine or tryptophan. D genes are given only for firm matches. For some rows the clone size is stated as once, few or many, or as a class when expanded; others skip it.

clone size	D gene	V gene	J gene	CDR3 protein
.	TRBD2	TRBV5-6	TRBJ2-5	ASSLAGGLAGGPKTQY
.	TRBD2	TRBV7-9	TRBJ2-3	ASSPGTSGSRIDTQY
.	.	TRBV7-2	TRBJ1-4	ASSLTAGGLF
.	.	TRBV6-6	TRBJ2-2	ASSSNTETGELF
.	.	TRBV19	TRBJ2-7	ASRRHLNSYEQY
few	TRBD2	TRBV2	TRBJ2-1	ASMTSGRINEQF
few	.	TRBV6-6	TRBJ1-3	ASSEGSGNTIY
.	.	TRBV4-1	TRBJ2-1	ASSQVKSEFYNEQF
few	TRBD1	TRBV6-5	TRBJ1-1	ASSPTGGRAEAF
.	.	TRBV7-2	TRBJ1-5	ASSGWEHQPQH
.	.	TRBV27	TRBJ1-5	ASSVRRDKSNQPQH
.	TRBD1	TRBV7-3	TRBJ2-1	ASSWGQGRREEQF
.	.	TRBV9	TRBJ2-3	ASSVQHSRARQDTQY
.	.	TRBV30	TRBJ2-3	AWTLGLAQSTDTQY
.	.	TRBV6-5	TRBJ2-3	ASTASLESTDTQY
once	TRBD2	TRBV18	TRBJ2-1	ASSLLAGERNEQF
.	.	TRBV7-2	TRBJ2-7	ASSYAAGATEQY
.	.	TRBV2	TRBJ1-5	ASSEARVQPQH
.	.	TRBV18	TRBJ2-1	ASSPPSTRGLYNEQF
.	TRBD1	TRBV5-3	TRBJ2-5	ARSRISISKGQIQETQY
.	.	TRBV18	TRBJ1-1	ASWTAPRSTEAF
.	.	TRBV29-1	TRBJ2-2	SVEPRVTGELF
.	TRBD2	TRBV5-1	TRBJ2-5	ASSFQSGGSETQY
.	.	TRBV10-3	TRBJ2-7	AIQQQGSYEQY
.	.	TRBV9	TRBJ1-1	ASSVVGRGAAEAF
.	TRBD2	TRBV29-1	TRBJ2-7	SASGSGSYEQY
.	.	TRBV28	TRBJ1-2	ASSSMVDYGYT
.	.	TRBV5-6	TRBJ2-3	ASSSYPGLNTDTQY
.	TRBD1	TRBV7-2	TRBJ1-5	ASSSGQGRQPQH
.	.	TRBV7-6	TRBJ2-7	ASSLQMRSYEQY
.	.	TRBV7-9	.	ASSPLVGRPYEQY
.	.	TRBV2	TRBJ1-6	ASSFRRNSPLH
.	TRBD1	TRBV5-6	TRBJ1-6	ASSRDRDNSPLH
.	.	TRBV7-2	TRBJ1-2	ASSPTGNNYGYT
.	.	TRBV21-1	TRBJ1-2	ASSTNGGAGGYT
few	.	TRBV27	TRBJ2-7	ASTGLDYEQY
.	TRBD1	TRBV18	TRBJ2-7	ASSGQGQSNEQY
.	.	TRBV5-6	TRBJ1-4	ASSLNSNEKLF
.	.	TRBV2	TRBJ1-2	ASSSRSNYGYT
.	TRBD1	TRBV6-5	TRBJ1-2	ASSYRQGGAYGYT
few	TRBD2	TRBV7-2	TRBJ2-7	ASRESGSMSEQY
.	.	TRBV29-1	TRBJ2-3	SVRPSGADTQY
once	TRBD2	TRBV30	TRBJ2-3	AWGPGSGGRGTQY
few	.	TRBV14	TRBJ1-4	ASSQDSYRRTAEKLF
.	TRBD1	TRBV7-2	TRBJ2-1	ASSLDRTGLNEQF
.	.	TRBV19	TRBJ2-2	ASSIRGGTGELF
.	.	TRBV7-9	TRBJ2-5	ASSRGGLRRETQY
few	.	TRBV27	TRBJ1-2	ASSFQGDGYT
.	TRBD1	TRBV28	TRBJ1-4	ASSPTGGSEKLF
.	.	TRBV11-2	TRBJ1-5	ASSFQGGQPQH
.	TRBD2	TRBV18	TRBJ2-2	ASSGSPGGHTGELF
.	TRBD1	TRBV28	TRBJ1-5	ATQGGIQPQH
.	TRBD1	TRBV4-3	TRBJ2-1	ASSQEGRTGNKEQF
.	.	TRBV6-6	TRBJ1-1	ASSYSSTFSEAF
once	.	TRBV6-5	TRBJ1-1	ASSPRRDTEAF
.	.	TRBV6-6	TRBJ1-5	ASSYSNRGNQPQH